These 6 T cell receptor beta chains originate from one sample sequenced in a study of graft-versus-host responses after intestinal transplantation. This table comes from immunoSEQ multiplex PCR, and its TCRdb copy is limited to in-frame clones, with some not included. The table includes roughly 9,000 clones, approximately 31% detected once. Source: alloreactive CD4+ T cells from a mixed lymphocyte reaction culture, taken before intestinal transplant. Subset in this sample: CFSE-low proliferating T cells sorted from roughly six-day pre-transplant mixed lymphocyte reaction (GvH or HvG direction). These receptors were collected from a human patient who received an intestinal transplant.

Here the CDR3 reads CASSQLPRQPQHF. The CDR3 DNA reads TGTGCCAGCAGCCAACTTCCTCGACAGCCCCAGCATTTT. The rearrangement links TRBV6-6 to TRBJ1-5, with D unclear. This CDR3 is built from 13 residues. Trimming stripped 6 bases from V and 7 bases from J, with 13 bases between. Germline CDR1 is MNHNY and CDR2 is SVGAGI (reference sequence).

This rearrangement joins TRBV7-9 to TRBJ2-5; 7 positions agree with TRBD1. The CDR3 has 13 residues. V was clipped by 6 bases and J by 2 bases; unmatched bases: 3. Germline CDR1 is SEHNR and CDR2 is FQNEAQ (reference sequence). This CDR3 is CASRLGQQETQYF. CDR3 in DNA: TGTGCCAGCAGGTTGGGACAGCAAGAGACCCAGTACTTC.

Only a few counts were recorded for this clone. The gene calls are TRBV6-5 and TRBJ2-2; 7 positions agree with TRBD2. The J segment lost 0 bases and the V segment lost 6 bases, leaving 4 bases of the junction unmatched. Germline V gene data show CDR1 as MNHEY and CDR2 as SVGAGI. CDR3 size: 15 residues. The CDR3 sequence is CASRSSGTNTGELFF. The CDR3 bases are TGTGCCAGCAGATCTAGCGGAACGAACACCGGGGAGCTGTTTTTT.

This clone has more than one count but fewer than ten. The chain has TRBV19 and TRBJ1-5; D remains ambiguous. V lost 7 bases to trimming and J lost 4 bases, with 11 bases between them. Germline loops: CDR1 LNHDA, CDR2 SQIVND (reference sequence). CDR3 size: 13 residues. Here the CDR3 DNA reads TGTGCCAGTATGGAGCGGCCGAATCAGCCCCAGCATTTT. Its translation is CASMERPNQPQHF.

J is TRBJ2-7 and V is TRBV7-2; 7 bases are a match to TRBD1. The CDR3 consists of 15 residues. J lost 3 bases, V lost 0 bases, and 5 bases had no gene match. Per the germline V gene, CDR1 is SGHTA and CDR2 is FQGNSA. The CDR3 nucleotides read TGTGCCAGCAGCTTAGCTGGGACAGCCCTCTACGAGCAGTACTTC. This codes for CASSLAGTALYEQYF.

This chain joins TRBV10-3 and TRBJ2-2, with 7 bases identical to TRBD2. Germline V gene sequence: CDR1 ENHRY, CDR2 SYGVKD. The CDR3 runs 14 residues. The ends lost 8 bases at V and 7 bases at J; junction bases unmatched: 10. CDR3 coding DNA: TGTGCCATCCAAGCGGGGAAAGCTGGCGGGGAGCTGTTTTTT. It codes for CAIQAGKAGGELFF.